These T cell receptor beta chains were read from a single sample in a study of beta chain features in type 1 diabetes. Sequenced by immunoSEQ multiplex PCR; TCRdb stores in-frame clones only, minus some. The repertoire includes more than 250,000 clones, less than 30% of them detected once, and 0.012% sits in the top ten. Source material: naive CD4+ T cells from blood. These receptor sequences come from a woman aged 25-40 years with type 1 diabetes. Each CDR3 is given with its conserved first and last residue. The order of the fields is clone size, V gene, D gene, J gene, CDR3 protein, CDR3 DNA. D genes are given only for firm matches. Part of the rows lack a size; the others show once, few, many or a class for expanded clones.

clone_size: .; v_call: TRBV4-1; d_call: .; j_call: TRBJ2-1; cdr3_aa: CASSQEAVYNEQFF; cdr3_nt: TGCGCCAGCAGCCAAGAGGCAGTCTACAATGAGCAGTTCTTC
clone_size: .; v_call: TRBV30; d_call: .; j_call: TRBJ2-2; cdr3_aa: CAWSRGYPGELFF; cdr3_nt: TGTGCCTGGAGTCGGGGGTACCCCGGGGAGCTGTTTTTT
clone_size: .; v_call: TRBV30; d_call: TRBD2; j_call: TRBJ2-7; cdr3_aa: CAWHDSGSLNEQYF; cdr3_nt: TGTGCCTGGCACGATAGCGGGAGCTTAAACGAGCAGTACTTC
clone_size: few; v_call: TRBV18; d_call: .; j_call: TRBJ1-5; cdr3_aa: CASSPSDINQPQHF; cdr3_nt: TGTGCCAGCTCACCGTCAGACATCAATCAGCCCCAGCATTTT
clone_size: .; v_call: TRBV5-4; d_call: .; j_call: TRBJ2-1; cdr3_aa: CASSPYPSYNEQFF; cdr3_nt: TGTGCCAGCAGCCCATATCCCAGCTACAATGAGCAGTTCTTC
clone_size: .; v_call: TRBV30; d_call: .; j_call: TRBJ1-5; cdr3_aa: CAWSEQENQPQHF; cdr3_nt: TGTGCCTGGAGCGAACAGGAAAATCAGCCCCAGCATTTT
clone_size: .; v_call: TRBV6-5; d_call: .; j_call: TRBJ2-7; cdr3_aa: CASSYSDRVPYEQYF; cdr3_nt: TGTGCCAGCAGTTACTCGGATCGGGTTCCCTACGAGCAGTACTTC
clone_size: .; v_call: TRBV29-1; d_call: .; j_call: TRBJ2-5; cdr3_aa: CSVYSGKETQYF; cdr3_nt: TGCAGCGTTTATTCAGGGAAAGAGACCCAGTACTTC
clone_size: .; v_call: TRBV7-9; d_call: .; j_call: TRBJ1-1; cdr3_aa: CASSSQPNTEAFF; cdr3_nt: TGTGCCAGCAGTTCACAGCCGAACACTGAAGCTTTCTTT
clone_size: few; v_call: TRBV6-1; d_call: TRBD1; j_call: TRBJ1-1; cdr3_aa: CASSWTGGRTEAFF; cdr3_nt: TGTGCCAGCAGTTGGACAGGCGGAAGGACTGAAGCTTTCTTT
clone_size: .; v_call: TRBV4-1; d_call: .; j_call: TRBJ1-1; cdr3_aa: CASSQRESNTEAFF; cdr3_nt: TGCGCCAGCAGCCAACGGGAGTCCAACACTGAAGCTTTCTTT
clone_size: few; v_call: TRBV30; d_call: TRBD2; j_call: TRBJ2-5; cdr3_aa: CAWSVGGSQETQYF; cdr3_nt: TGTGCCTGGAGTGTCGGGGGGTCCCAAGAGACCCAGTACTTC
clone_size: few; v_call: TRBV5-1; d_call: .; j_call: TRBJ1-1; cdr3_aa: CASSSGQSTEAFF; cdr3_nt: TGCGCCAGCAGCTCCGGACAGAGCACTGAAGCTTTCTTT
clone_size: few; v_call: TRBV23-1; d_call: .; j_call: TRBJ2-3; cdr3_aa: CASSHRPHTQYF; cdr3_nt: TGCGCCAGCAGTCACCGTCCCCATACGCAGTATTTT
clone_size: few; v_call: TRBV30; d_call: TRBD1; j_call: TRBJ1-1; cdr3_aa: CAWRGQGRVVNTEAFF; cdr3_nt: TGTGCCTGGAGGGGACAGGGAAGGGTGGTGAACACTGAAGCTTTCTTT
clone_size: .; v_call: TRBV30; d_call: .; j_call: TRBJ2-3; cdr3_aa: CAWSVVGVAPTQYF; cdr3_nt: TGTGCCTGGAGTGTAGTCGGGGTCGCCCCTACGCAGTATTTT
clone_size: few; v_call: TRBV29-1; d_call: .; j_call: TRBJ2-5; cdr3_aa: CSVLVVDRAQETQYF; cdr3_nt: TGCAGCGTTCTTGTTGTGGACAGAGCCCAAGAGACCCAGTACTTC
clone_size: few; v_call: TRBV30; d_call: TRBD1; j_call: TRBJ2-7; cdr3_aa: CAWGARTGSDEQYF; cdr3_nt: TGTGCCTGGGGAGCACGGACAGGCTCTGACGAGCAGTACTTC
clone_size: few; v_call: TRBV30; d_call: .; j_call: TRBJ1-2; cdr3_aa: CAWARVGYTF; cdr3_nt: TGTGCCTGGGCCAGGGTTGGCTACACCTTC
clone_size: .; v_call: TRBV15; d_call: .; j_call: TRBJ1-5; cdr3_aa: CATSRGDRMQPQHF; cdr3_nt: TGTGCCACCAGCAGAGGCGACAGGATGCAGCCCCAGCATTTT
clone_size: .; v_call: TRBV15; d_call: TRBD1; j_call: TRBJ2-6; cdr3_aa: CATSSPGTGRDGANVLTF; cdr3_nt: TGTGCCACCAGCAGTCCCGGGACAGGGCGCGACGGGGCCAACGTCCTGACTTTC
clone_size: few; v_call: TRBV5-4; d_call: TRBD2; j_call: TRBJ2-5; cdr3_aa: CASRGEGWATQYF; cdr3_nt: TGTGCCAGCAGGGGGGAGGGCTGGGCGACCCAGTACTTC
clone_size: .; v_call: TRBV6-5; d_call: .; j_call: TRBJ1-5; cdr3_aa: CATHRDGNQPQHF; cdr3_nt: TGTGCCACCCACAGGGATGGCAATCAGCCCCAGCATTTT
clone_size: few; v_call: TRBV30; d_call: .; j_call: TRBJ1-1; cdr3_aa: CAWSNPRDDTEAFF; cdr3_nt: TGTGCCTGGAGTAACCCGAGGGATGACACTGAAGCTTTCTTT
clone_size: few; v_call: TRBV29-1; d_call: TRBD2; j_call: TRBJ2-1; cdr3_aa: CSARLAENNEQFF; cdr3_nt: TGCAGCGCTCGACTAGCGGAGAACAATGAGCAGTTCTTC
clone_size: .; v_call: TRBV13; d_call: TRBD1; j_call: TRBJ2-7; cdr3_aa: CASSFGTVVTYEQYF; cdr3_nt: TGTGCCAGCAGCTTTGGGACAGTTGTTACCTACGAGCAGTACTTC
clone_size: few; v_call: TRBV28; d_call: TRBD2; j_call: TRBJ2-7; cdr3_aa: CASSLGGEGNYEQYF; cdr3_nt: TGTGCCAGCAGTTTAGGCGGGGAGGGGAACTACGAGCAGTACTTC
clone_size: .; v_call: TRBV2; d_call: .; j_call: TRBJ1-2; cdr3_aa: CASSEQGSYGYTF; cdr3_nt: TGTGCCAGCAGTGAGCAGGGATCCTATGGCTACACCTTC
clone_size: few; v_call: TRBV7-2; d_call: TRBD2; j_call: TRBJ2-7; cdr3_aa: CASSLANLAGGYEQYF; cdr3_nt: TGTGCCAGCAGCTTAGCGAACTTAGCGGGAGGCTACGAGCAGTACTTC
clone_size: few; v_call: TRBV5-1; d_call: TRBD2; j_call: TRBJ2-1; cdr3_aa: CASSGGTSGYNEQFF; cdr3_nt: TGCGCCAGCAGCGGCGGGACTAGCGGTTACAATGAGCAGTTCTTC
clone_size: few; v_call: TRBV10-3; d_call: TRBD1; j_call: TRBJ2-2; cdr3_aa: CAINPGQGTGELFF; cdr3_nt: TGTGCCATCAATCCGGGACAGGGGACCGGGGAGCTGTTTTTT
clone_size: .; v_call: TRBV7-2; d_call: .; j_call: TRBJ2-3; cdr3_aa: CASSLASGTDTQYF; cdr3_nt: TGTGCCAGCAGCTTAGCTAGCGGCACAGATACGCAGTATTTT
clone_size: .; v_call: TRBV4-2; d_call: .; j_call: TRBJ1-1; cdr3_aa: CASSPRRSTEAFF; cdr3_nt: TGTGCCAGCAGCCCACGTAGGAGCACTGAAGCTTTCTTT
clone_size: .; v_call: TRBV18; d_call: .; j_call: TRBJ1-1; cdr3_aa: CASSPRDGAFF; cdr3_nt: TGTGCCAGCTCACCGCGGGATGGAGCTTTCTTT
clone_size: few; v_call: TRBV28; d_call: .; j_call: TRBJ2-7; cdr3_aa: CASTQTGTKQYF; cdr3_nt: TGTGCCAGCACCCAGACAGGAACTAAGCAGTACTTC
clone_size: .; v_call: TRBV2; d_call: .; j_call: TRBJ2-3; cdr3_aa: CASTWRYTQYF; cdr3_nt: TGTGCCAGCACGTGGAGGTATACGCAGTATTTT